A selection of T cell receptor beta chains follows, all from one sample in a study of T-cell reconstitution after alpha-beta-depleted transplantation in children. TCRdb itself ran the PCR reads through MiXCR, one entry per CDR3 protein. Here the sample spans hundreds of thousands of distinct CDR3 sequences, 10% to 15% being singletons. Here the sequenced sample was PBMCs, mostly from graft donor cells, taken 360 days after TCRalphabeta/CD19-depleted stem cell transplant. The source is a male patient younger than 18 who had a stem cell transplant for acute myeloid leukemia, so the T cells may come from the graft donor. CDR3s include the opening cysteine and the closing phenylalanine or tryptophan. The D gene is left open where the match is weak. The size entry is marked missing in some rows and otherwise reads once, few, many or a size class.

clone size	D gene	V gene	J gene	CDR3 DNA	CDR3 protein
NA	TRBD1	TRBV10-3	TRBJ2-1	TGTGCCATCAGTGGCCTGGACAGGGGAAGGGCCTACAATGAGCAGTTCTTC	CAISGLDRGRAYNEQFF
NA	TRBD1	TRBV29-1	TRBJ2-5	TGCGCGTCCCCGGGACAGGGTGGGGAGACCCAGTACTTC	CASPGQGGETQYF
few	TRBD1	TRBV5-1	TRBJ1-4	TGCGCCAGCAGCTTGATGGGCAGGGGGATTTCTAATGAAAAACTGTTTTTT	CASSLMGRGISNEKLFF
few	NA	TRBV7-9	TRBJ2-3	TGTGCCAGCAGCCCCCGAGGGACACCCGGTAGCACAGATACGCAGTATTTT	CASSPRGTPGSTDTQYF
NA	NA	TRBV14	TRBJ1-1	TGTGCCAGCAGCCGGGAGCGAGGGCTAGCTGCGGCTTTCTTT	CASSRERGLAAAFF
NA	NA	TRBV7-9	TRBJ2-1	TGTGCCGGCCCCGGCGTGCAGTTCTTC	CAGPGVQFF
NA	NA	TRBV10-3	TRBJ2-7	TGTGCCATCAGTGAGTCGTTTGGCATTTCCTACGAGCAGTACTTC	CAISESFGISYEQYF
NA	TRBD2	TRBV7-2	TRBJ2-1	TGTGCCAGCAGCTTAGAACCACTAGCGGGAATGAATGAGCAGTTCTTC	CASSLEPLAGMNEQFF
many	TRBD2	TRBV29-1	TRBJ2-3	TGCAGCGCCCCAAGCCCGACTAGCGGAGGTAGCACAGATACGCAGTATTTT	CSAPSPTSGGSTDTQYF
NA	NA	TRBV7-9	TRBJ2-7	TGTGCCAGCAGCTCCCTCGCTCAAGAGCAGTACTTC	CASSSLAQEQYF
NA	NA	TRBV28	TRBJ1-5	TGTGCCAGCAGTTCCGGGACTCCCGTATTCAATCAGCCCCAGCATTTT	CASSSGTPVFNQPQHF
NA	NA	TRBV7-2	TRBJ2-7	TGTGCCAGCAGCTACCTACACCGACTTAGGGGGCAGTACTTC	CASSYLHRLRGQYF
few	TRBD2	TRBV5-1	TRBJ2-5	TGCGCCAGCGGGCTAGCGGGAGAAGAGACCCAGTACTTC	CASGLAGEETQYF
few	NA	TRBV29-1	TRBJ2-7	TGCAGCGTTCCATTGCCGGGGCCTTACGAGCAGTACTTC	CSVPLPGPYEQYF
many	TRBD2	TRBV7-2	TRBJ2-3	TGTGCCAGCAGACCTAGACTAGCGGGAATGATCACAGATACGCAGTATTTT	CASRPRLAGMITDTQYF
NA	NA	TRBV28	TRBJ2-6	TGTGCCAGCAGTTTACCCGGACTTTCCTCTGGGGCCAACGTCCTGACTTTC	CASSLPGLSSGANVLTF
few	TRBD1	TRBV29-1	TRBJ2-7	TGCAGCGTTCCCGGACAGGAGGACGGATACGAGCAGTACTTC	CSVPGQEDGYEQYF
many	NA	TRBV29-1	TRBJ2-2	TGCAGCGTGCCGGCGAGGGCAAACACCGGGGAGCTGTTTTTT	CSVPARANTGELFF
many	NA	TRBV6-2/TRBV6-3	TRBJ2-1	TGTGCCAGCACACAGGGGAGGTACAATGAGCAGTTCTTC	CASTQGRYNEQFF
many	TRBD1	TRBV5-1	TRBJ1-3	TGCGCCAGCAGCTCCGGGACAGGGGCTGGAAACACCATATATTTT	CASSSGTGAGNTIYF
many	NA	TRBV28	TRBJ2-1	TGTGCCAGCAGTTTAAAGCTCGGGTTCTACAATGAGCAGTTCTTC	CASSLKLGFYNEQFF
few	NA	TRBV6-6	TRBJ2-7	TGTGCCAGCACGGCGACAGCCTCCGAGCAGTACTTC	CASTATASEQYF
few	NA	TRBV9	TRBJ2-1	TGTGCCAGCAGCGGGAGGGGGGGGTTAGGTTCCTACAATGAGCAGTTCTTC	CASSGRGGLGSYNEQFF
many	TRBD2	TRBV10-3	TRBJ2-1	TGTGCCATCAGTGGAATAGCGGGAGGCCCCTACAATGAGCAGTTCTTC	CAISGIAGGPYNEQFF
few	NA	TRBV28	TRBJ1-2	TGTGCCAGCACCCAGGGTACCTATGGCTACACCTTC	CASTQGTYGYTF
few	TRBD1	TRBV4-2	TRBJ2-7	TGTGCCAGCAGCCAATGGCCCGGGACAGGGGGAGACGAGCAGTACTTC	CASSQWPGTGGDEQYF
few	TRBD2	TRBV12-3/TRBV12-4	TRBJ2-1	TGTGCCAGCAGCCGCCGCCTAGCGGGGGTCTCCTACAATGAGCAGTTCTTC	CASSRRLAGVSYNEQFF
NA	TRBD1	TRBV24-1	TRBJ2-1	TGTGCCACCAGTGATTTTGAGGGACAGGGGTTCGATGAGCAGTTCTTC	CATSDFEGQGFDEQFF
many	NA	TRBV28	TRBJ2-2	TGTGCCAGCAGTCCGCGCGCCGGGGAGCTGTTTTTT	CASSPRAGELFF
NA	NA	TRBV11-2	TRBJ2-5	TGTGCCAGCAGCTTCCGCCGGGAACAAGAGACCCAGTACTTC	CASSFRREQETQYF
few	TRBD1	TRBV5-6	TRBJ1-1	TGTGCCAGCAGCCTGGGGGGGACAGGGCAAGCTTTCTTT	CASSLGGTGQAFF
NA	NA	TRBV9	TRBJ2-7	TGTGCCAGCAGTCTAGGATCCCAGGGTTCCTACGAGCAGTACTTC	CASSLGSQGSYEQYF
few	NA	TRBV25-1	TRBJ2-7	TGTGCCAGCAGGGGTCGCCTCTACGAGCAGTACTTC	CASRGRLYEQYF
NA	TRBD1	TRBV20-1	TRBJ2-7	TGCAGTGCTAGACGGGACAGGGGGCCGTTC	CSARRDRGPF
few	NA	TRBV20-1	TRBJ1-1	TGCAGTGCTAGTCGGCGAGGGCCCACTGAAGCTTTCTTT	CSASRRGPTEAFF
NA	NA	TRBV20-1	TRBJ1-4	TGCAGTGCTAAGACAACTAATGAAAAACTGTTTTTT	CSAKTTNEKLFF
NA	NA	TRBV7-3	TRBJ2-1	TGTGCCAGCAGCGCTCTAGGGATCTCCAATGAGCAGTTCTTC	CASSALGISNEQFF
few	NA	TRBV6-2/TRBV6-3	TRBJ2-3	TGTGCCAGCAGCGAATTGGGGGGCAGCACAGATACGCAGTATTTT	CASSELGGSTDTQYF
few	TRBD1	TRBV28	TRBJ1-4	TGTGCCAGCACCCAATCCGGGACAGGGGGCGTAAAACTGTTTTTT	CASTQSGTGGVKLFF
NA	NA	TRBV28	TRBJ2-7	TGTGCCAGCAGTGTAGGGGTCCCCCCTTACGAGCAGTACTTC	CASSVGVPPYEQYF
NA	NA	TRBV7-9	TRBJ2-1	TGTGCCAGCACCTCACAGGATTTGGCGCCCAAAGACAATGAGCAGTTCTTC	CASTSQDLAPKDNEQFF
few	NA	TRBV20-1	TRBJ1-1	TGCAGTGCTAGGTTGGCGGGCAGGATGAGCACTGAAGCTTTCTTT	CSARLAGRMSTEAFF
NA	TRBD1	TRBV5-5	TRBJ2-6	TGTGCCAGCAGCCTGACAGGGACGAGCTCTGGGGCCAACGTCCTGACTTTC	CASSLTGTSSGANVLTF
few	NA	TRBV5-1	TRBJ2-7	TGCGCCAGCAGCCCCTACCTCTCCTACGAGCAGTACTTC	CASSPYLSYEQYF
many	TRBD2	TRBV9	TRBJ2-1	TGTGCCAGCAGCGTATCATGGTGGGGGCGGGAGGGATACAATGAGCAGTTCTTC	CASSVSWWGREGYNEQFF
many	NA	TRBV4-3	TRBJ2-7	TGCGCCAGCAGCCAAGATACCAGGCCGGTAACCTACGAGCAGTACTTC	CASSQDTRPVTYEQYF
many	NA	TRBV9	TRBJ2-7	TGTGCCAGCAGCGTAGGGGACCCGAACTACGAGCAGTACTTC	CASSVGDPNYEQYF
few	TRBD2	TRBV14	TRBJ2-2	TGTGCCAGCAGCCAAGAAGTTAAGACTAGCGGGAGACACACCGGGGAGCTGTTTTTT	CASSQEVKTSGRHTGELFF
many	TRBD1	TRBV29-1	TRBJ2-7	TGCAGCGCCTGGGGACAGGACAACTACGAGCAGTACTTC	CSAWGQDNYEQYF
NA	TRBD1	TRBV29-1	TRBJ1-5	TGCAGCGTTGGAAAGGGACAGGGCAATCAGCCCCAGCATTTT	CSVGKGQGNQPQHF
many	NA	TRBV14	TRBJ2-7	TGTGCCAGCAGCCAACATCTTACCTACGAGCAGTACTTC	CASSQHLTYEQYF
NA	TRBD2	TRBV14	TRBJ2-7	TGTGCCAGCAGCCTGGCGGTCTCTAGCGGGAGAAGCTACGAGCAGTACTTC	CASSLAVSSGRSYEQYF
few	TRBD2	TRBV27	TRBJ2-3	TGTGCCAGCAGTTTCACTAGCGGTGTTGGTACGCAGTATTTT	CASSFTSGVGTQYF
many	NA	TRBV24-1	TRBJ2-2	TGTGCCACCAGTGATTTGGGCCTGAACACCGGGGAGCTGTTTTTT	CATSDLGLNTGELFF
few	NA	TRBV28	TRBJ2-2	TGTGCCAGCAGTTTTGAAATGCCTAACACCGGGGAGCTGTTTTTT	CASSFEMPNTGELFF
few	NA	TRBV4-2	TRBJ2-1	TGTGCCAGCAGCCAAGAAATAACGGGACTCTACAATGAGCAGTTCTTC	CASSQEITGLYNEQFF
many	TRBD1	TRBV5-1	TRBJ2-3	TGCGCCAGCAGGCGGGACAGGGGTATTGATACGCAGTATTTT	CASRRDRGIDTQYF
NA	TRBD1	TRBV2	TRBJ2-4	TGTGCCAGCGGGACAGGGGGCCTAGCCAAAAACATTCAGTACTTC	CASGTGGLAKNIQYF
many	NA	TRBV7-2	TRBJ2-7	TGTGCCAGCAGCTTAGCAGTTGGCCCCTACGAGCAGTACTTC	CASSLAVGPYEQYF